Described below is a single T cell receptor (beta chain) sequence and its context. Its matching antigen is unknown. Naive CD8 populations comprised CD45RO-negative cells positively selected for CCR7, excluding terminally differentiated effector memory CD45RA+ cells. Among the donors, all were Caucasian adults who lived in Nashville, Tennessee. The sample originates from a study of shared clonotypes between healthy human individuals. Regarding the study as a whole: Clonotype sharing among donors, it was expected, would be affected by sequencing depth.

Produced via immunoSEQ multiplex PCR; TCRdb's table is partial and in-frame only. Among roughly 570,000 clones listed, roughly 98% were seen once. V trimming: 2 bases; J trimming: 6 bases; junction bases outside the gene matches: 2. CDR1 SEHNR and CDR2 FQNEAQ come from the germline V gene (reference sequence). The CDR3 is made up of 14 amino acids. This TCR was sampled from a man aged 30 to 45 in good health. The sample was naive CD8+ T cells sorted from blood. The rearrangement links TRBV7-9 to TRBJ2-1; 9 nucleotides line up with TRBD1. The CDR3 region is CASSLRTGVNEQFF. For the CDR3, the DNA is TGTGCCAGCAGCTTAAGGACAGGGGTCAATGAGCAGTTCTTC.